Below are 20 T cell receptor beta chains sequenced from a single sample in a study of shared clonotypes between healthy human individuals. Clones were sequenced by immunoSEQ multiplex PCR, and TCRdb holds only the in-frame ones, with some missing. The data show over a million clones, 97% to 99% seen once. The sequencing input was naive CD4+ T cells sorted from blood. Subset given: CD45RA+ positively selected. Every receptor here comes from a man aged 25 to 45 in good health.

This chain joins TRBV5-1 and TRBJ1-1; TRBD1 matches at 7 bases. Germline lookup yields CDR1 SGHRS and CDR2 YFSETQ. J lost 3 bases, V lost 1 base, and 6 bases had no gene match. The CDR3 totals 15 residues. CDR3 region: CASSLNVGQDTEAFF. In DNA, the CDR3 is TGCGCCAGCAGCTTGAACGTCGGACAGGACACTGAAGCTTTCTTT.

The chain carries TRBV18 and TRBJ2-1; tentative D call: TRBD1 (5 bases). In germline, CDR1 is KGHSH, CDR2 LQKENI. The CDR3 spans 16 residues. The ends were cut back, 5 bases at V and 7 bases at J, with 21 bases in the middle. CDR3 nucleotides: TGTGCCAGCTCAACCCGGCGGCAGGGTCGAATAAATGAGCAGTTCTTC. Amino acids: CASSTRRQGRINEQFF.

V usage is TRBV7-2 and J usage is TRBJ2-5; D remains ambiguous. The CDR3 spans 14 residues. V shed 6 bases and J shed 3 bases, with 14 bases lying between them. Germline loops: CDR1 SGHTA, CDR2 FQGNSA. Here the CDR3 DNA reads TGTGCCAGCAGTCCTCGACTGACAAAAGAGACCCAGTACTTC. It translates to CASSPRLTKETQYF.

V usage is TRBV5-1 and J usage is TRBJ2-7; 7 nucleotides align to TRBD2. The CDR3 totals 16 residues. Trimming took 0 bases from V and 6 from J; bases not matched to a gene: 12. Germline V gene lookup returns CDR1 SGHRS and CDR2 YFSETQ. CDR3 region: CASSLASGLVGREQYF. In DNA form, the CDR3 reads TGCGCCAGCAGCTTGGCTTCTGGACTAGTAGGGCGCGAGCAGTACTTC.

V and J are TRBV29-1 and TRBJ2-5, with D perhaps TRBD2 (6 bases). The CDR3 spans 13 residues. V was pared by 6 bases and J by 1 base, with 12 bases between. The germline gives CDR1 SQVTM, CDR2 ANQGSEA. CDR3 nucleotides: TGCAGCGTCCAGACTAGAGCCCAAGAGACCCAGTACTTC. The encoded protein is CSVQTRAQETQYF.

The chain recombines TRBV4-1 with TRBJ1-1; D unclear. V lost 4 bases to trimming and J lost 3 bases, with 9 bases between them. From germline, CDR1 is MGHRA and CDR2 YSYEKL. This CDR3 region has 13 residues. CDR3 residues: CASSRPGYTEAFF. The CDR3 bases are TGCGCCAGCAGCCGCCCGGGGTACACTGAAGCTTTCTTT.

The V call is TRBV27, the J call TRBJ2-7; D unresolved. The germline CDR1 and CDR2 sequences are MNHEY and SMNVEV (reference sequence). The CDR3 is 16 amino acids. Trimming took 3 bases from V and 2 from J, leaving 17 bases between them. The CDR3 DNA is TGTGCCAGCAGTTTCCTATCGAGCCGGGCCACCTACGAGCAGTACTTC. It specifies CASSFLSSRATYEQYF.

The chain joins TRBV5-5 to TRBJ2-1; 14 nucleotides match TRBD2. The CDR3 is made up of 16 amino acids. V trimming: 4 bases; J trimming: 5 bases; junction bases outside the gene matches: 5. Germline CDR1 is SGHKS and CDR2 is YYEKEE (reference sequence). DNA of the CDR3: TGTGCCAGCAGCCCGATGGGACTAGCGGGAGACAATGAGCAGTTCTTC. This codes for CASSPMGLAGDNEQFF.

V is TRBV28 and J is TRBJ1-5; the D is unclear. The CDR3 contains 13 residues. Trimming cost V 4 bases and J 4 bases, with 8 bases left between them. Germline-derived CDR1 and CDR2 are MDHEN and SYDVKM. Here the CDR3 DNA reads TGTGCCAGCAGTTCGTTGCATAATCAGCCCCAGCATTTT. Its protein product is CASSSLHNQPQHF. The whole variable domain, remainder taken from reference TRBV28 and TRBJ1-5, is DVKVTQSSRYLVKRTGEKVFLECVQDMDHENMFWYRQDPGLGLRLIYFSYDVKMKEKGDIPEGYSVSREKKERFSLILESASTNQTSMYLCASSSLHNQPQHFGDGTRLSIL.

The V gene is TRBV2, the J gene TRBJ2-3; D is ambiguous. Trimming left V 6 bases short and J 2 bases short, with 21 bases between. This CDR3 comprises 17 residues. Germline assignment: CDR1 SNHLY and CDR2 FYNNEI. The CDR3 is CASSRQTTVVPTDTQYF. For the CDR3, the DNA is TGTGCCAGCAGCCGACAAACTACCGTGGTGCCCACAGATACGCAGTATTTT.

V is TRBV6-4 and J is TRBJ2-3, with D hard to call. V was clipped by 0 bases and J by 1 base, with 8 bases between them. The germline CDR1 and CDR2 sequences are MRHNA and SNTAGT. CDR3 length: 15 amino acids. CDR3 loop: CASSDSDVGTDTQYF. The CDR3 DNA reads TGTGCCAGCAGTGACTCCGACGTTGGCACAGATACGCAGTATTTT.

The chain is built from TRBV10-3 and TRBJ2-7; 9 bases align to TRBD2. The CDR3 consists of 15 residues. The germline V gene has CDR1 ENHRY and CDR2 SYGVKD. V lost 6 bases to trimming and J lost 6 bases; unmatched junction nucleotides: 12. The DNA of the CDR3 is TGTGCCATCAGGCCGGGGGAGGGACTAGCCCGCGAGCAGTACTTC. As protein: CAIRPGEGLAREQYF.

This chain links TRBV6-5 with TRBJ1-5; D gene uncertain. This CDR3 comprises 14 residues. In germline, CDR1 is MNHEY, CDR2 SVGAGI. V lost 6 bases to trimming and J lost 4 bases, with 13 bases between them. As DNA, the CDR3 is TGTGCCAGCAGCCCCACAACCGGGAATCAGCCCCAGCATTTT. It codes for CASSPTTGNQPQHF.

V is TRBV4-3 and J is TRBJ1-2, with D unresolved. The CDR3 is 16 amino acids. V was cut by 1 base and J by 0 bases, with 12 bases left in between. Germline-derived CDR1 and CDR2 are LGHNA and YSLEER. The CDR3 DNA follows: TGCGCCAGCAGCCAAGTAGTTAGGGAGGCTAACTATGGCTACACCTTC. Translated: CASSQVVREANYGYTF.

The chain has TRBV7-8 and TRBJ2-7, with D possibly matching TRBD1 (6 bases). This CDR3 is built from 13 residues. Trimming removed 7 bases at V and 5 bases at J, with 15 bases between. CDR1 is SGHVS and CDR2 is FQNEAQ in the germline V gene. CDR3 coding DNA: TGTGCCAGCACCTTCCGGACAGTCCACGAGCAGTACTTC. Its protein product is CASTFRTVHEQYF.

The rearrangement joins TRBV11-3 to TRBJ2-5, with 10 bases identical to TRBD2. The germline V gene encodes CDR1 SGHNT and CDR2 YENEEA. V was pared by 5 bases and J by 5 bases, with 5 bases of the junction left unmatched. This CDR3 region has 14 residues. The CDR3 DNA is TGTGCCAGCAGCCCTAGCGGGAGTTTTGAGACCCAGTACTTC. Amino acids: CASSPSGSFETQYF.

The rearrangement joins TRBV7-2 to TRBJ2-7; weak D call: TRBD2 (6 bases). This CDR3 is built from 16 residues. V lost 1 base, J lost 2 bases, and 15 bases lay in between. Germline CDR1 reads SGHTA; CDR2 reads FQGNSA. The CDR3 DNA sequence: TGTGCCAGCAGCTTAGGGCCTGGGGGGATAACCTACGAGCAGTACTTC. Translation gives CASSLGPGGITYEQYF.

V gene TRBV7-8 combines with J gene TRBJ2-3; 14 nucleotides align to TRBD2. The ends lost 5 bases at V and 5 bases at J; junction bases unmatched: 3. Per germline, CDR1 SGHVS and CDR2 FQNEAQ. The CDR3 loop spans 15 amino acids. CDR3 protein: CASSGTSGRRDTQYF. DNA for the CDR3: TGTGCCAGCAGCGGGACTAGCGGGAGAAGAGATACGCAGTATTTT. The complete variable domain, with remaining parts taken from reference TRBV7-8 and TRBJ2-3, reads GAGVSQSPRYKVAKRGQDVALRCDPISGHVSLFWYQQALGQGPEFLTYFQNEAQLDKSGLPSDRFFAERPEGSVSTLKIQRTQQEDSAVYLCASSGTSGRRDTQYFGPGTRLTVL.

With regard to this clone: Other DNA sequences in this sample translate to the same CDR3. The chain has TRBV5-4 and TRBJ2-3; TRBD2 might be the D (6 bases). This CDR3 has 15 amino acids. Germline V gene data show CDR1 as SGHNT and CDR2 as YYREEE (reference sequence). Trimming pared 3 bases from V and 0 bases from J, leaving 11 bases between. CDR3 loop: CASSYPGLSTDTQYF. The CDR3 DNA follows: TGTGCCAGCAGCTATCCGGGACTGAGCACAGATACGCAGTATTTT.

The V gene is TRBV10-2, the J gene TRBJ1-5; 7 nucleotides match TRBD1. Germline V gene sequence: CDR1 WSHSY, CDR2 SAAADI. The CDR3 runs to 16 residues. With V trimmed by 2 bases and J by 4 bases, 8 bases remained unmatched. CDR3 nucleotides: TGCGCCAGCAGTGAGATCCCCAGGGGGAATAATCAGCCCCAGCATTTT. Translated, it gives CASSEIPRGNNQPQHF.